This T cell receptor (beta chain) derives from a study of blood T cell repertoires in COVID-19. In the study overall: Some COVID-19 samples were acute and others convalescent; all came from the United States, Italy and Spain. T cells, B-cell-depleted T cells, or PBMCs supplied cDNA or gDNA.

The CDR3 length is 19 residues. Trimming cost V 1 base and J 1 base; bases outside gene matches: 14. Germline lookup yields CDR1 MNHEY and CDR2 SMNVEV (reference sequence). As processed by the authors: Counts of nucleated cells, estimated from reference gene primer amplification, were obtained. Profiling relied on immunoSEQ multiplex PCR, and the TCRdb table lists in-frame clones only, not all of them. That table is the source of V, J and clone size, and D and trimming were worked out from the DNA. Here the sample spans about 130,000 clones, approximately 84% being singletons. The table lists this clone with a count of one.

The source material was peripheral blood. This receptor was identified in a woman aged 25-40 years who had recovered from COVID-19. The V and J genes are TRBV27 and TRBJ1-1, with TRBD1 identical over 8 bases. CDR3 bases: TGTGCCAGCAGTTTATTGATGAGGGAGCGGGACAGGCCGAACACTGAAGCTTTCTTT. It codes for CASSLLMRERDRPNTEAFF.